This T cell receptor (beta chain) was profiled in a study of tumor-infiltrating lymphocytes in primary liver carcinoma. Blood RNA originated from unsorted whole blood, with germline DNA additionally extracted. Trimming cost V 3 bases and J 0 bases, with 12 bases left between them. CDR3 length: 15 residues. CDR1 is MGHRA, CDR2 YSYEKL, per germline. A constant-region primer primed TCR beta cDNA synthesis from around 500 ng of total RNA. Employing slightly modified ARM-PCR, three nested multiplex PCR rounds were run, and these gave rise to the TCR beta libraries. The two initial PCR rounds, around 11 cycles each, used TRBV1-TRBV30 forward and C-beta reverse primers. TCRdb itself ran the multiplex PCR reads through MiXCR, one entry per CDR3 protein. The sample includes about 320,000 distinct CDR3 sequences, about 60% of them seen just once.

The rearrangement uses TRBV4-1 and TRBJ2-7; D unclear. The sequenced material came from peripheral blood. The clonotype comes from a man aged 40-50 years with primary liver carcinoma and hepatitis B virus infection. CDR3 amino acids: CASSHEDAYSYEQYF. In nucleotides, the CDR3 is TGCGCCAGCAGCCATGAGGACGCCTACTCCTACGAGCAGTACTTC.